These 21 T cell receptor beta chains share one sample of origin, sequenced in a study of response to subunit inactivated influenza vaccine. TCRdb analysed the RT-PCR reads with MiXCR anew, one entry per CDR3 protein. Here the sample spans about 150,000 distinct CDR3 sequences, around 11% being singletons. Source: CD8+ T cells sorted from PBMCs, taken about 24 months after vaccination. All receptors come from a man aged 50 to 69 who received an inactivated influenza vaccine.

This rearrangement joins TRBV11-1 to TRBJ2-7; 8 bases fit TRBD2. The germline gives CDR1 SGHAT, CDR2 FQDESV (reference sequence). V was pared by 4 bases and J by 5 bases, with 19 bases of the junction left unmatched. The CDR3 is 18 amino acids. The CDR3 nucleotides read TGTGCCAGCAGCTCTACCGCTGCGTATGCGGGAGGTTCCCACGAGCAGTACTTC. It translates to CASSSTAAYAGGSHEQYF.

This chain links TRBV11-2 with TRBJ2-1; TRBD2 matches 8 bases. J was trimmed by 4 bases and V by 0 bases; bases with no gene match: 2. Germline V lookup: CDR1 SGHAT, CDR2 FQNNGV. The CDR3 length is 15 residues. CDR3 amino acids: CASSLDPSGYNEQFF. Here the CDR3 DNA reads TGTGCCAGCAGCTTAGATCCTAGCGGGTACAATGAGCAGTTCTTC.

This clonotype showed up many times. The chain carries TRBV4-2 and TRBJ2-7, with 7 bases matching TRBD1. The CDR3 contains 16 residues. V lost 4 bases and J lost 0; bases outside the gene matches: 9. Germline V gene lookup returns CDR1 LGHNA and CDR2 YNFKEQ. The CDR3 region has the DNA TGTGCCAGCAGCCCTCGAGTAGGGGACAGCTCCTACGAGCAGTACTTC. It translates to CASSPRVGDSSYEQYF.

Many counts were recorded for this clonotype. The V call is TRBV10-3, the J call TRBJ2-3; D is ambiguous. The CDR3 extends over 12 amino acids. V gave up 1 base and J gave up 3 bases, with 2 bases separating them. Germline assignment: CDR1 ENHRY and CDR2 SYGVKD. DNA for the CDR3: TGTGCCATCAGTGAGTGGACAGATACGCAGTATTTT. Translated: CAISEWTDTQYF.

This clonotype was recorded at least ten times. The CDR3 region is CASSYPGLAGGPVQFF. The CDR3 DNA sequence: TGTGCCAGCAGTTACCCGGGACTAGCGGGAGGGCCCGTGCAGTTCTTC. V and J are TRBV12-3 or TRBV12-4 and TRBJ2-1; 16 bases agree with TRBD2. The CDR3 is 16 amino acids. J gave up 12 bases and V 4 bases, and 9 bases lay outside the gene matches.

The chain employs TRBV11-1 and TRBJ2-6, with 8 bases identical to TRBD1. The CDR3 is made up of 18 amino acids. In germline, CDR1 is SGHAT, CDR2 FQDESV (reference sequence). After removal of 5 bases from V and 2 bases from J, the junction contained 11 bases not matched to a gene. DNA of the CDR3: TGTGCCAGCAGCGTAACCGGGACAGGTTGGCCTGGGGCCAACGTCCTGACTTTC. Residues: CASSVTGTGWPGANVLTF.

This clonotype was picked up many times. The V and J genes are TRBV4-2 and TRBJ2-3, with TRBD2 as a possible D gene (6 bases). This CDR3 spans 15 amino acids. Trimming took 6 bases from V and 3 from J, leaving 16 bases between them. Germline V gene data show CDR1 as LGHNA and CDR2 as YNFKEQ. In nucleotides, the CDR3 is TGTGCCAGCAGTCTAGCCGGGGGATTGACAGATACGCAGTATTTT. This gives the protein CASSLAGGLTDTQYF.

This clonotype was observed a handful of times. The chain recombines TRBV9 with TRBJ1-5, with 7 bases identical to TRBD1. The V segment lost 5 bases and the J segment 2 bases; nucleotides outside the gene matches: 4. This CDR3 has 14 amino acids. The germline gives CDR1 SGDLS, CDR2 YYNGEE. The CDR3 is CASSKQGGNQPQHF. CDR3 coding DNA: TGTGCCAGCAGTAAGCAGGGGGGCAATCAGCCCCAGCATTTT.

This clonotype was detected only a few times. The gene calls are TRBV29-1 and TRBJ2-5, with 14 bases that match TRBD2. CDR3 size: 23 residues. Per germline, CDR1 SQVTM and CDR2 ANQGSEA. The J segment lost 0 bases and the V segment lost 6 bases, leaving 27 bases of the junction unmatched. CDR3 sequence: CSVAVDRSGTSGSRVGYQETQYF. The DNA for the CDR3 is TGCAGCGTCGCCGTTGACAGGTCCGGGACTAGCGGGAGCCGGGTCGGGTACCAAGAGACCCAGTACTTC.

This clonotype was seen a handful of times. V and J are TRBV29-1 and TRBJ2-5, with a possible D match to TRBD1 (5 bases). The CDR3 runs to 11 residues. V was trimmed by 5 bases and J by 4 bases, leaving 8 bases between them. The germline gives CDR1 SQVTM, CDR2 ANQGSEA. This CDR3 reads CSVPGRETQYF. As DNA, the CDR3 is TGCAGCGTTCCAGGGCGAGAGACCCAGTACTTC.

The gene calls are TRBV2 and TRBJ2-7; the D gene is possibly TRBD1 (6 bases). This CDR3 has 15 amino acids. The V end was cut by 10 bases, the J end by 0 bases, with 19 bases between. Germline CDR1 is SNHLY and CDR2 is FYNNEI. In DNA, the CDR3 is TGTGCCATCCTTGAACGCCGGGACACCTCCTACGAGCAGTACTTC. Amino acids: CAILERRDTSYEQYF.

The CDR3 sequence is CSVFARGYEQYF. CDR3 in DNA: TGCAGCGTTTTTGCGCGGGGCTACGAGCAGTACTTC. J is TRBJ2-7 and V is TRBV29-1, with D perhaps TRBD2 (6 bases). Between the trimmed V and J ends, which lost 5 bases and 3 bases, there was a span of 11 bases. The CDR3 sequence is 12 residues long. Germline values: CDR1 SQVTM, CDR2 ANQGSEA.

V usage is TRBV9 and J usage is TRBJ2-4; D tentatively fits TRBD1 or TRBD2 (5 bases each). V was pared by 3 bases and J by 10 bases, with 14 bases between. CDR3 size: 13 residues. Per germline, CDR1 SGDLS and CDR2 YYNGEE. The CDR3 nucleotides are TGTGCCAGCAGCGGGGACGGAAGGAATATTCAGTACTTC. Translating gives CASSGDGRNIQYF.

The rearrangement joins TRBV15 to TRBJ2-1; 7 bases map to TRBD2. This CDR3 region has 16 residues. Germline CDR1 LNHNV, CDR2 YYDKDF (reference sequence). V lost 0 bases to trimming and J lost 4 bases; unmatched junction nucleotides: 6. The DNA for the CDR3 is TGTGCCACCAGCAGAGATGTCTGGGGGGGGTACAATGAGCAGTTCTTC. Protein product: CATSRDVWGGYNEQFF.

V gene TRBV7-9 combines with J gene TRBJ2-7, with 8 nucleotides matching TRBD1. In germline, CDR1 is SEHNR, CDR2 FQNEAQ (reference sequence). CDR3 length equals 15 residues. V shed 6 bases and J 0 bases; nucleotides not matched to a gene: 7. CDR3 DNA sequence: TGTGCCAGCAGTACGGACAGGGCTACCTCCTACGAGCAGTACTTC. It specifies CASSTDRATSYEQYF.

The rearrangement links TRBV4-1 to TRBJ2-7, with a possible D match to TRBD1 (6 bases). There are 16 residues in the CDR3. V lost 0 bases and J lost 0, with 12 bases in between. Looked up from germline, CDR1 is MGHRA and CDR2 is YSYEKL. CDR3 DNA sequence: TGCGCCAGCAGCCAAGAAGACAGGTTGGGCTCCTACGAGCAGTACTTC. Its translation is CASSQEDRLGSYEQYF.

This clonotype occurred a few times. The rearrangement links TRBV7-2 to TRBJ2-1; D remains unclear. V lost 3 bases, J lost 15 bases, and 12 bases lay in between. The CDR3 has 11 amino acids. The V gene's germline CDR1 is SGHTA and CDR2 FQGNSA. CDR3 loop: CASSFGPLLFF. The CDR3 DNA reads TGTGCCAGCAGCTTCGGTCCCTTACTGTTCTTC.

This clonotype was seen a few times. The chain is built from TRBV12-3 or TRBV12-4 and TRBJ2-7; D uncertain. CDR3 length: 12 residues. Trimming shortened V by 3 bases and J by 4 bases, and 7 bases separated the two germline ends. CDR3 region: CASSFKAYEQYF. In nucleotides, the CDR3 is TGTGCCAGCAGTTTTAAGGCTTACGAGCAGTACTTC.

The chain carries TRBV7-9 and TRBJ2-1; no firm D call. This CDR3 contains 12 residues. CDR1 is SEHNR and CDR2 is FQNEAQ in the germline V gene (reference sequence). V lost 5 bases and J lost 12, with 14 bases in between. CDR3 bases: TGTGCCAGCAGCCCGGACCTGCGGAGGCAGTTCTTC. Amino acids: CASSPDLRRQFF.

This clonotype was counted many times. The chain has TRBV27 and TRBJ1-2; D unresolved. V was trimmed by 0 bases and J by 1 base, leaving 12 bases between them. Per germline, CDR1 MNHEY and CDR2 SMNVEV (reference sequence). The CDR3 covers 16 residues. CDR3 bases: TGTGCCAGCAGTTTATCCCTCCCGACGGTTAACTATGGCTACACCTTC. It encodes CASSLSLPTVNYGYTF.

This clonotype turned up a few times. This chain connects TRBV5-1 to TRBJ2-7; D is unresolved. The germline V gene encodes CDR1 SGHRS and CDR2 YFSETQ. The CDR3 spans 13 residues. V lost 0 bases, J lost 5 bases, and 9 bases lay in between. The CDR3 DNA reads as TGCGCCAGCAGCTTGGTCCCTCCGGACGAGCAGTACTTC. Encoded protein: CASSLVPPDEQYF. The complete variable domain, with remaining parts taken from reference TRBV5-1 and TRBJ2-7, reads KAGVTQTPRYLIKTRGQQVTLSCSPISGHRSVSWYQQTPGQGLQFLFEYFSETQRNKGNFPGRFSGRQFSNSRSEMNVSTLELGDSALYLCASSLVPPDEQYFGPGTRLTVT.